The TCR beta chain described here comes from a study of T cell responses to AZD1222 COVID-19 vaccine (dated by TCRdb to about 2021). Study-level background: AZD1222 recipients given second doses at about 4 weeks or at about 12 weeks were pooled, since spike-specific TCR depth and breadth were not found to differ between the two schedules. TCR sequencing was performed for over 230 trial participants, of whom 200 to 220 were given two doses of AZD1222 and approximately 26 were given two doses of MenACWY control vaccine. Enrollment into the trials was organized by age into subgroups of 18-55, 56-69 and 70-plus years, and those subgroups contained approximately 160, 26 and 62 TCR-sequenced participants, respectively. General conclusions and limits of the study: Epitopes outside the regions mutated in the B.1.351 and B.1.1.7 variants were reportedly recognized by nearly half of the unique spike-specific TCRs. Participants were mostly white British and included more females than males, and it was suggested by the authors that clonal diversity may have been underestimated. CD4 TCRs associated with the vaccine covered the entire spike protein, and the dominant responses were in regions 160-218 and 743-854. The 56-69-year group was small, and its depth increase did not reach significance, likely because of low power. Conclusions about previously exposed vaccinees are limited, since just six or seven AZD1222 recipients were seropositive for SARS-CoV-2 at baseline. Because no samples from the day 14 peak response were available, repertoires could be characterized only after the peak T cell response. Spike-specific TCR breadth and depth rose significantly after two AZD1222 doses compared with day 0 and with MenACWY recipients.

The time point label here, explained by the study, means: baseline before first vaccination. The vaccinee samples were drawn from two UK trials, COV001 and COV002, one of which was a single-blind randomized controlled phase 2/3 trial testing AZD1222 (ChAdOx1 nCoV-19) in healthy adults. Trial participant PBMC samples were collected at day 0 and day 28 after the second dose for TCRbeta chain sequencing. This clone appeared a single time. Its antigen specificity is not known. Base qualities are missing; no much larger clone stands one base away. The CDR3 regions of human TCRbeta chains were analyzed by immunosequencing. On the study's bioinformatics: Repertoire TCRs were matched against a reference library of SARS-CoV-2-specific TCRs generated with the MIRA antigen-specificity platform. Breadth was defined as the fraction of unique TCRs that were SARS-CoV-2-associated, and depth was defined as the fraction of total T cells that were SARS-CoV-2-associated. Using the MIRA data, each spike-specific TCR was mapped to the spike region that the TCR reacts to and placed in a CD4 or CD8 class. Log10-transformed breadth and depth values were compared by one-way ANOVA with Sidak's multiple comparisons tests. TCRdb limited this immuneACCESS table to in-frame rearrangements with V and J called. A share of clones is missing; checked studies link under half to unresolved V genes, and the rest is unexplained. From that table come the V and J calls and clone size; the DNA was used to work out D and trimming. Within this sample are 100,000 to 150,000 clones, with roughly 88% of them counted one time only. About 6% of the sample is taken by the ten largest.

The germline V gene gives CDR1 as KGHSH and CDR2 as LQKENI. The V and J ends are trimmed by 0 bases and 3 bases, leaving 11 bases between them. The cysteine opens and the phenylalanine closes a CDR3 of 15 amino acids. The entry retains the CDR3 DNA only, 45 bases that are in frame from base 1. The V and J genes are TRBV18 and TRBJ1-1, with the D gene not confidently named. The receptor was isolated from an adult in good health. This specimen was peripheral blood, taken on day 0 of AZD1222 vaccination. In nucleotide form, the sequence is TGTGCCAGCTCACCACCGGGGTGGGCCGACACTGAAGCTTTCTTT. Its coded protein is CASSPPGWADTEAFF. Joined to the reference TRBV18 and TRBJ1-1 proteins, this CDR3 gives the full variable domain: NAGVMQNPRHLVRRRGQEARLRCSPMKGHSHVYWYRQLPEEGLKFMVYLQKENIIDESGMPKERFSAEFPKEGPSILRIQQVVRGDSAAYFCASSPPGWADTEAFFGQGTRLTVV.